This is a list of T cell receptor beta chains from one sample in a study of Ad26.COV2.S vaccination and SARS-CoV-2 variants. Sequencing was performed with immunoSEQ multiplex PCR; in TCRdb, only in-frame clones are kept and a portion is missing. Here the sample spans around 300,000 clones, approximately 90% being singletons. Sequencing was performed on peripheral blood, taken in a trial of Ad26.COV2.S vaccine versus placebo. Source of these receptors: a person aged 18-65 years who received the Ad26.COV2.S COVID-19 vaccine or a placebo. Both conserved end residues are trimmed from each CDR3. Expanded clones get a size class; other rows say once, few or many, or leave the size out.

TRBV9	NA	TRBJ1-4	ASSALQGSNEKLF
TRBV5-1	NA	TRBJ2-7	ASSVGTAEQY
TRBV7-8	NA	TRBJ2-7	ASSQGGASQY
TRBV28	NA	TRBJ2-1	ASSGPPYNEQF
TRBV5-4	NA	TRBJ2-2	ASSLAGAGTGELF
TRBV3-1/TRBV3-2	NA	TRBJ1-2	ASSPSGTGNYGYT
TRBV5-1	NA	TRBJ2-5	ASSLDRGLETQY
TRBV27	once	TRBJ2-7	ASSLAGTSGSGQY
TRBV6-6	NA	TRBJ2-7	ASSLSRGVLADEQY
TRBV7-3	few	TRBJ1-1	ASSLSFVNTEAF
TRBV5-1	once	TRBJ2-7	ASSRGGTYEQY
TRBV29-1	NA	TRBJ2-7	SVERDSYEQY
TRBV2	NA	TRBJ2-7	ASSEGTGGSYEQY
TRBV4-2	NA	TRBJ2-7	ASSQDLGESLYEQY
TRBV19	NA	TRBJ1-1	ASSIAGRIEAF
TRBV5-5	NA	TRBJ1-5	ASSFGVNQPQH
TRBV5-1	NA	TRBJ2-5	ASSNGRRPIETQY
TRBV2	NA	TRBJ2-2	ASSEVIGIGELF
TRBV18	few	TRBJ2-7	ASSPSTSGRQNEQY
TRBV18	NA	TRBJ1-1	ASSRDSLQNTEAF
TRBV23-1	NA	TRBJ1-5	ASSHWAEYQPQH
TRBV7-2	NA	TRBJ2-5	ASSPRLRGVGETQY
TRBV27	NA	TRBJ2-2	ASNTYSGTGSTGELF
TRBV15	NA	TRBJ2-1	ATSRGATGGRSSYNEQF
TRBV3-1/TRBV3-2	few	TRBJ1-6	ASSQGGLGNSPLH
TRBV4-3	NA	TRBJ2-1	ASSQDRAREQF
TRBV5-4	NA	TRBJ2-6	ASSLAGTGSGANVLT
TRBV6-2/TRBV6-3	few	TRBJ2-6	ASSYWGLSSGANVLT
TRBV18	NA	TRBJ1-3	ASSAQGFRNTIY
TRBV14	once	TRBJ2-7	ASSRLDQYEQY
TRBV18	NA	TRBJ2-2	ASSPRGTSYAGELF
TRBV5-1	NA	TRBJ1-2	ASSLDGGDGYT
TRBV5-1	NA	TRBJ1-4	ASSWTYRTDPNEKLF
TRBV7-9	NA	TRBJ2-1	ASSLTGGSDEQF
TRBV13	NA	TRBJ2-2	ASSFGLAGVRTGELF
TRBV2	NA	TRBJ2-2	ASSSSGRGTGELF
TRBV2	NA	TRBJ2-5	ASSDAGGKETQY
TRBV5-1	NA	TRBJ2-5	ASSLGSGRGQETQY
TRBV5-4	NA	TRBJ1-6	ASSLSGVSNSPLH